These 21 T cell receptor beta chains came from one sample sequenced in a study of resident and recirculating memory T cells in vitiligo. Produced via immunoSEQ multiplex PCR; TCRdb's table is partial and in-frame only. The sample lists tens of thousands of clones, roughly 90% seen once, with 4.9% in the top ten. The sequenced material came from blood. The receptors originated from a male donor with vitiligo.

The rearrangement joins TRBV4-2 to TRBJ2-7; D uncertain. Germline values: CDR1 LGHNA, CDR2 YNFKEQ. The V and J ends lost 1 base and 5 bases respectively, with 12 bases between them. The CDR3 totals 14 residues. CDR3 region: CASSQGAEFHEQYF. The CDR3 DNA is TGTGCCAGCAGCCAAGGTGCTGAGTTCCACGAGCAGTACTTC.

The rearrangement joins TRBV9 to TRBJ2-5; TRBD1 matches 7 bases. This CDR3 is 14 amino acids long. Germline V CDR1 and CDR2: SGDLS, YYNGEE. Trimming removed 5 bases from V and 5 bases from J; junction bases left unmatched: 9. The CDR3 region has the DNA TGTGCCAGCAGTCTCGGACAGGCAAAGGAGACCCAGTACTTC. Protein: CASSLGQAKETQYF. Complete variable domain (other parts from reference TRBV9 and TRBJ2-5): DSGVTQTPKHLITATGQRVTLRCSPRSGDLSVYWYQQSLDQGLQFLIQYYNGEERAKGNILERFSAQQFPDLHSELNLSSLELGDSALYFCASSLGQAKETQYFGPGTRLLVL.

CDR3 sequence: CASSVPIPWLAGTDTQYF. The CDR3 DNA reads as TGCGCCAGCAGCGTTCCCATCCCGTGGCTAGCGGGAACAGATACGCAGTATTTT. The chain recombines TRBV10-1 with TRBJ2-3, with TRBD2 identical over 9 bases. The CDR3 covers 18 residues. The V segment lost 6 bases and the J segment 3 bases; nucleotides outside the gene matches: 16. CDR1 is WNHNN and CDR2 is SYGVQD in the germline V gene (reference sequence).

This clone occurred once. The chain couples TRBV9 to TRBJ2-5; D is possibly TRBD2 (7 bases). Germline V gene lookup returns CDR1 SGDLS and CDR2 YYNGEE. CDR3 length: 15 residues. The V end was cut by 0 bases, the J end by 3 bases, with 12 bases between. This CDR3 is CASSVAGGGKETQYF. Written as DNA, the CDR3 is TGTGCCAGCAGCGTAGCGGGGGGCGGGAAAGAGACCCAGTACTTC. Based on the CDR3 plus reference TRBV9 and TRBJ2-5, the full variable domain is DSGVTQTPKHLITATGQRVTLRCSPRSGDLSVYWYQQSLDQGLQFLIQYYNGEERAKGNILERFSAQQFPDLHSELNLSSLELGDSALYFCASSVAGGGKETQYFGPGTRLLVL.

V is TRBV10-3 and J is TRBJ1-2; D is possibly TRBD1 (6 bases). CDR3 length: 15 residues. Per germline, CDR1 ENHRY and CDR2 SYGVKD. The V end lost 4 bases, the J end lost 2 bases, and 14 bases lay between the germline ends. CDR3 nucleotide sequence: TGTGCCATCAGTGTTGCGATGGACAGCAACTATGGCTACACCTTC. Amino acids: CAISVAMDSNYGYTF.

The CDR3 protein is CASSPPGQGEDGNYGYTF. The CDR3 DNA follows: TGCGCCAGCAGCCCGCCCGGACAGGGGGAAGATGGAAACTATGGCTACACCTTC. The chain carries TRBV4-3 and TRBJ1-2; TRBD1 matches 10 bases. The germline CDR1 and CDR2 sequences are LGHNA and YSLEER. V lost 4 bases to trimming and J lost 2 bases; unmatched junction nucleotides: 13. This CDR3 region has 18 residues.

The chain has TRBV10-3 and TRBJ1-1; D unresolved. Germline V lookup: CDR1 ENHRY, CDR2 SYGVKD. The CDR3 is made up of 13 amino acids. V shed 3 bases and J shed 5 bases, with 10 bases lying between them. CDR3 protein: CAISEIQETEAFF. The CDR3 nucleotides read TGTGCCATCAGTGAAATTCAGGAAACTGAAGCTTTCTTT.

CDR3 residues: CASSSRDSGDTQYF. The CDR3 DNA sequence: TGTGCCAGCAGCTCCCGGGATTCAGGAGATACGCAGTATTTT. The chain has TRBV7-3 and TRBJ2-3, with D tentatively TRBD2 (5 bases). Germline V gene sequence: CDR1 SGHTA, CDR2 FQGTGA. This CDR3 comprises 14 residues. The V end lost 4 bases, the J end lost 5 bases, and 13 bases lay between the germline ends.

The DNA of the CDR3 is TGCGCCAGCACTGATACCCGGTCCTCTGGAAACACCATATATTTT. This sequence encodes CASTDTRSSGNTIYF. The V call is TRBV5-1, the J call TRBJ1-3; D remains unclear. The CDR3 has 15 residues. Per the germline V gene, CDR1 is SGHRS and CDR2 is YFSETQ. Trimming took off 6 bases at V and 0 bases at J, with 13 bases between the two ends.

V is TRBV2 and J is TRBJ1-2, with D possibly matching TRBD1 (6 bases). This CDR3 is 13 amino acids long. Germline CDR1 and CDR2: SNHLY and FYNNEI. V gave up 8 bases and J gave up 2 bases, with 12 bases separating them. CDR3 protein: CASDRTGNYGYTF. CDR3 in DNA: TGTGCCAGCGATCGAACAGGGAACTATGGCTACACCTTC.

This chain connects TRBV19 to TRBJ1-5; 10 bases map to TRBD1. Germline V gene sequence: CDR1 LNHDA, CDR2 SQIVND (reference sequence). The CDR3 runs 14 residues. The J segment lost 4 bases and the V segment lost 8 bases, leaving 5 bases of the junction unmatched. CDR3 in DNA: TGTGCCAGTGGCGGACAGGGGGGGAATCAGCCCCAGCATTTT. Its translation is CASGGQGGNQPQHF.

V usage is TRBV2 and J usage is TRBJ1-6, with D unclear. Trimming took off 7 bases at V and 8 bases at J, with 12 bases between the two ends. This CDR3 is built from 13 residues. Per the germline V gene, CDR1 is SNHLY and CDR2 is FYNNEI. The CDR3 sequence is CASTPNGYSPLHF. The CDR3 DNA sequence: TGTGCCAGCACCCCGAACGGGTATTCACCCCTCCACTTT.

This chain connects TRBV5-1 to TRBJ2-2; 8 nucleotides align to TRBD1. Per the germline V gene, CDR1 is SGHRS and CDR2 is YFSETQ. V was clipped by 7 bases and J by 3 bases; unmatched bases: 5. The CDR3 totals 14 residues. CDR3 region: CASCPGQDTGELFF. Written as DNA, the CDR3 is TGCGCCAGCTGTCCGGGACAGGACACCGGGGAGCTGTTTTTT. Drawing the rest from reference TRBV5-1 and TRBJ2-2, the complete variable domain is KAGVTQTPRYLIKTRGQQVTLSCSPISGHRSVSWYQQTPGQGLQFLFEYFSETQRNKGNFPGRFSGRQFSNSRSEMNVSTLELGDSALYLCASCPGQDTGELFFGEGSRLTVL.

V and J are TRBV28 and TRBJ1-4; D possibly corresponds to TRBD1 (6 bases). Germline V gene sequence: CDR1 MDHEN, CDR2 SYDVKM. V lost 5 bases, J lost 0 bases, and 13 bases lay in between. The CDR3 consists of 16 residues. The CDR3 bases are TGTGCCAGCAGTCCAGCGGACAGTACAACTAATGAAAAACTGTTTTTT. Amino acids: CASSPADSTTNEKLFF.

This clone was seen only a few times. V and J are TRBV5-4 and TRBJ1-4, with 7 bases that match TRBD1. Germline CDR1 reads SGHNT; CDR2 reads YYREEE (reference sequence). V lost 4 bases, J lost 7 bases, and 10 bases stayed unmatched. This CDR3 spans 15 amino acids. CDR3 residues: CASSVQQGRSEKLFF. The CDR3 DNA reads as TGTGCCAGCAGCGTCCAACAGGGGCGAAGTGAAAAACTGTTTTTT.

The chain uses TRBV4-3 and TRBJ1-2; D unresolved. Germline CDR1 is LGHNA and CDR2 is YSLEER. V lost 0 bases and J lost 7, with 9 bases in between. The CDR3 spans 13 residues. The CDR3, as DNA: TGCGCCAGCAGCCAAGATCTTTCGAGTGGCTACACCTTC. The encoded protein is CASSQDLSSGYTF.

This clone was counted a single time. This rearrangement joins TRBV2 to TRBJ2-1; D is possibly TRBD1 (6 bases). The germline gives CDR1 SNHLY, CDR2 FYNNEI. Trimming shortened V by 8 bases and J by 0 bases, and 14 bases separated the two germline ends. The CDR3 length is 15 residues. This CDR3 is CASGLGASSYNEQFF. The CDR3 nucleotides read TGTGCCAGCGGGCTGGGGGCCAGCTCCTACAATGAGCAGTTCTTC.

The chain couples TRBV6-1 to TRBJ2-7, with D possibly matching TRBD2 (6 bases). V gave up 1 base and J gave up 0 bases, with 13 bases separating them. The CDR3 sequence is 16 residues long. Germline-derived CDR1 and CDR2 are MNHNS and SASEGT. The CDR3 DNA is TGTGCCAGCAGTGAAGGCTGGGGAGGCTTCTCCTACGAGCAGTACTTC. Encoded protein: CASSEGWGGFSYEQYF.

In this sample, this clone turned up once. V and J are TRBV19 and TRBJ1-1; TRBD1 matches 10 bases. The CDR3 contains 15 residues. V lost 10 bases, J lost 6 bases, and 14 bases stayed unmatched. Germline V gives CDR1 LNHDA, CDR2 SQIVND (reference sequence). This CDR3 is CATYRQGAEGAEAFF. Here the CDR3 DNA reads TGTGCCACCTATCGACAGGGGGCCGAGGGCGCTGAAGCTTTCTTT.

This clone was counted once. The rearrangement uses TRBV9 and TRBJ2-3, with a tentative D call TRBD1 (6 bases). Trimming shortened V by 3 bases and J by 0 bases, and 14 bases separated the two germline ends. The CDR3 is made up of 16 amino acids. Germline assignment: CDR1 SGDLS and CDR2 YYNGEE. This CDR3 is CASSATGTRSTDTQYF. The CDR3 DNA reads TGTGCCAGCAGCGCAACCGGGACACGAAGCACAGATACGCAGTATTTT.

This chain connects TRBV5-6 to TRBJ2-3; 7 bases fit TRBD2. Germline V gene lookup returns CDR1 SGHDT and CDR2 YYEEEE. The CDR3 covers 16 residues. The J segment lost 1 base and the V segment lost 0 bases, leaving 5 bases of the junction unmatched. The CDR3 region is CASSLARGEGTDTQYF. CDR3 coding DNA: TGTGCCAGCAGCTTGGCCCGGGGGGAGGGCACAGATACGCAGTATTTT.